This T cell receptor (beta chain) comes out of a study of blood T cell repertoires in COVID-19. CDR1 and CDR2 from the germline V gene are SGHTA and FQGTGA. This CDR3 is built from 15 residues. V shed 2 bases, J shed 6 bases, and the junction held 5 bases outside the gene matches. The assay was immunoSEQ multiplex PCR, and TCRdb's table has in-frame clones only and misses some. The sample contains 100,000 to 130,000 clones, about 80% of which appear only once. Sequencing used peripheral blood. The origin of this receptor is an older woman with acute or convalescent COVID-19. V usage is TRBV7-3 and J usage is TRBJ2-2; the match to TRBD1 covers 8 bases. The CDR3, as DNA: TGTGCCAGCAGCTTAGATAACAGGGGGTCCGGGGAGCTGTTTTTT. Amino acids: CASSLDNRGSGELFF.